This T cell receptor beta chain was captured by sequencing in a study of T cell responses to AZD1222 COVID-19 vaccine (dated by TCRdb to about 2021). Study-level background: TCR sequencing was performed for about 250 trial participants, of whom around 200 were given two doses of AZD1222 and approximately 25 were given two doses of MenACWY control vaccine. Trial participants were enrolled by age into subgroups of 18-55, 56-69 and 70-plus years, and approximately 150, 30 and 60 TCR-sequenced participants, respectively, were included in these subgroups.

The paper's findings and limits, for the study overall: Because no samples from the day 14 peak response were available, repertoires could be characterized only after the peak T cell response. Epitopes outside the regions mutated in the B.1.351 and B.1.1.7 variants were reportedly recognized by nearly half of the unique spike-specific TCRs. Conclusions about previously exposed vaccinees are limited, since just five to seven AZD1222 recipients were seropositive for SARS-CoV-2 at baseline. The vaccine-associated CD4 TCRs covered the entire spike protein, and the dominant responses fell in regions 160-218 and 743-854. Most participants were white British and females outnumbered males, and the authors suggested that clonal diversity may have been underestimated. After two AZD1222 doses, spike-specific TCR breadth and depth were significantly higher than at day 0 and than in MenACWY recipients. In the small 56-69-year group, the increase in depth fell short of significance, most likely because of low power.

The V end loses 6 bases and the J end loses 1 base, and a stretch of 12 bases separates them. The germline V gene supplies CDR1 MNHEY and CDR2 SVGAGI. CDR3 length: 14 amino acids, cysteine to phenylalanine. Of all the DNA, just the CDR3 is kept, 42 bases in frame from base 1. The intended sense of this specimen's time point label: about 28 days (+/-7) after the second vaccine dose. AZD1222 recipients whose second dose came at about 4 weeks and those whose second dose came at about 12 weeks were combined into one group, since spike-specific TCR depth and breadth did not differ between the two schedules. Vaccinee samples were obtained from the UK trials COV001 and COV002, which included a single-blind randomized controlled phase 2/3 trial of AZD1222 (ChAdOx1 nCoV-19) in healthy adults. Trial participant PBMC samples were collected at day 0 and day 28 after the second dose for TCRbeta chain sequencing.

The CDR3 regions of human TCRbeta chains were subjected to immunosequencing. The study's processing was this. TCRs in the repertoires were matched against a reference library of SARS-CoV-2-specific TCRs that had been generated with the MIRA antigen-specificity platform. Breadth was defined as the fraction of unique TCRs that were SARS-CoV-2-associated, and depth was defined as the fraction of total T cells that were SARS-CoV-2-associated. Using the MIRA data, each spike-specific TCR was mapped to the spike region that the TCR reacts to and placed in a CD4 or CD8 class. Log10-transformed breadth and depth values were compared by one-way ANOVA with Sidak's multiple comparisons tests. TCRdb's version of the immuneACCESS table is confined to in-frame rearrangements and falls short of the full clone set. An unresolved V gene accounts for under half of the shortfall where checked; the remainder is of unknown origin. V, J and clone size were drawn from that table, and D and trimming were deduced from the DNA. The sample table holds tens of thousands of clones, of which roughly 90% were seen once. Together, the top ten hold about 12% of the sample.

Regarding this clone: What antigen it recognizes has not been identified. Per-nucleotide qualities are absent, and no much larger clonotype sits a single base away.

The specimen comprised peripheral blood, sampled 28 days after the second AZD1222 dose. This clonotype was sampled from an adult who received the AZD1222 COVID-19 vaccine. The chain employs TRBV6-5 and TRBJ1-1, and TRBD1 may be the D gene, going by 6 matching bases. The nucleotides read TGTGCCAGCAGGCCCGCAGGGGAGAACACTGAAGCTTTCTTT. Its translation is CASRPAGENTEAFF.